This T cell receptor (beta chain) is from a study of response to subunit inactivated influenza vaccine. CDR3 length: 16 residues. V gave up 4 bases and J gave up 7 bases, with 20 bases separating them. Per the germline V gene, CDR1 is SGHKS and CDR2 is YYEKEE (reference sequence). TCRdb passed the RT-PCR reads through MiXCR, listing each CDR3 protein once. The data show about 520,000 distinct CDR3 sequences, with about 7.2% seen just once and under 15% held by the top ten. The V call is TRBV5-5, the J call TRBJ1-4; D not resolved. The sample was PBMCs from blood, taken around 25 months after vaccination. This clonotype was sampled from a man between 50 and 75 years old who received an inactivated influenza vaccine. CDR3 sequence reads: CASSPVGGTRGEKLFF. The CDR3 DNA follows: TGTGCCAGCAGCCCTGTTGGTGGCACCCGGGGTGAAAAACTGTTTTTT.